These 26 T cell receptor beta chains were all obtained from the same sample, sequenced in a study of blood T cell repertoires in COVID-19. The data were produced by immunoSEQ multiplex PCR, yet TCRdb's version contains in-frame clones alone and is incomplete. This repertoire shows about 140,000 clones, 75% to 85% found once; its top ten account for less than 5%. Sequencing was performed on peripheral blood. The receptors here all came from a woman of 80 years or more with acute or convalescent COVID-19.

V is TRBV27 and J is TRBJ1-2; a weak D match, TRBD1 (5 bases). Trimming took off 6 bases at V and 8 bases at J, with 22 bases between the two ends. Germline lookup yields CDR1 MNHEY and CDR2 SMNVEV (reference sequence). This CDR3 comprises 15 residues. The CDR3 coding sequence is TGTGCCAGCAGGGGGGGAGACTGGCTCCCCCTCGGCTACACCTTC. Residues: CASRGGDWLPLGYTF.

The CDR3 reads CASSQPRGSNTGELFF. The CDR3 region has the DNA TGCGCCAGCAGCCAGCCCCGGGGATCGAACACCGGGGAGCTGTTTTTT. The chain has TRBV5-1 and TRBJ2-2; maybe TRBD2 (5 bases). Germline V gives CDR1 SGHRS, CDR2 YFSETQ. The V end was cut by 4 bases, the J end by 0 bases, with 13 bases between. The CDR3 sequence is 16 residues long.

This sequence joins TRBV19 and TRBJ2-3; tentatively, D is TRBD1 (5 bases). The CDR3 loop spans 19 amino acids. With 5 bases removed from V and 0 bases from J, the gap between germline ends came to 24 bases. The germline V gene has CDR1 LNHDA and CDR2 SQIVND (reference sequence). CDR3 nucleotides: TGTGCCAGTAGTCCCCCCGGTTGGCAGGGTAAAACTAGCACAGATACGCAGTATTTT. It encodes CASSPPGWQGKTSTDTQYF. Full variable domain (remainder filled in from reference TRBV19 and TRBJ2-3): DGGITQSPKYLFRKEGQNVTLSCEQNLNHDAMYWYRQDPGQGLRLIYYSQIVNDFQKGDIAEGYSVSREKKESFPLTVTSAQKNPTAFYLCASSPPGWQGKTSTDTQYFGPGTRLTVL.

This clone was seen more than once but under ten times. The chain couples TRBV27 to TRBJ2-7; 10 bases align to TRBD1. The V segment lost 6 bases and the J segment 5 bases; nucleotides outside the gene matches: 13. The germline V gene has CDR1 MNHEY and CDR2 SMNVEV (reference sequence). The length of the CDR3 is 16 residues. As DNA, the CDR3 is TGTGCCAGCAGCTCCCCCCGGGGGACAGGGGTCCACGAGCAGTACTTC. Its protein is CASSSPRGTGVHEQYF.

In this sample, this clone turned up once. The chain links TRBV7-9 to TRBJ1-2, with 8 bases that match TRBD1. Germline V gene data show CDR1 as SEHNR and CDR2 as FQNEAQ (reference sequence). The CDR3 is 15 amino acids. Trimming at V came to 2 bases and at J to 3 bases, leaving 5 bases not matched to a gene. The CDR3 nucleotides read TGTGCCAGCAGCTTAACCCAGGGGGCGTACTATGGCTACACCTTC. Translating gives CASSLTQGAYYGYTF.

This clone was picked up a small number of times. The V and J genes are TRBV5-6 and TRBJ1-2, with 8 bases matching TRBD1. The trim removed 4 bases at V and 4 bases at J, leaving 9 bases unmatched. This CDR3 has 15 residues. Germline V CDR1 and CDR2: SGHDT, YYEEEE. The CDR3 coding sequence is TGTGCCAGCAGCGCGATGACAGGGGTCGGCTATGGCTACACCTTC. Protein: CASSAMTGVGYGYTF.

This clone was counted between two and nine times. CDR3 nucleotides: TGTGCCTGGAGGACAGGCCGGGGCGAGCAGTACTTC. Translating gives CAWRTGRGEQYF. V usage is TRBV30 and J usage is TRBJ2-7; possible D gene TRBD1, 6 bases. V was cut by 3 bases and J by 6 bases, with 12 bases left in between. Germline CDR1 and CDR2: GTSNPN and SVGIG (reference sequence). This CDR3 contains 12 residues.

This rearrangement joins TRBV7-9 to TRBJ2-3; TRBD1 aligns across 9 bases. CDR3 size: 15 residues. CDR1 and CDR2 (germline): SEHNR, FQNEAQ (reference sequence). J gave up 5 bases and V 5 bases, and 8 bases lay outside the gene matches. The CDR3 nucleotides read TGTGCCAGCAGCGCACCCCACAGGGGGCTAGATACGCAGTATTTT. Its translation: CASSAPHRGLDTQYF.

The V call is TRBV19, the J call TRBJ1-5; 12 bases align to TRBD1. This CDR3 has 15 residues. From germline, CDR1 is LNHDA and CDR2 SQIVND (reference sequence). V gave up 6 bases and J gave up 6 bases; unmatched junction bases: 6. The CDR3 DNA reads TGTGCCAGTAGGACGGGACAGGGGGCCTTTCAGCCCCAGCATTTT. Translating it yields CASRTGQGAFQPQHF.

The rearrangement uses TRBV9 and TRBJ1-5, with D perhaps matching TRBD1 (5 bases). Germline CDR1 SGDLS, CDR2 YYNGEE. The CDR3 totals 17 residues. Trimming cost V 1 base and J 0 bases, with 14 bases left between them. The CDR3 DNA reads TGTGCCAGCAGCGTACAGCAGGGAACTAATAGCAATCAGCCCCAGCATTTT. This encodes CASSVQQGTNSNQPQHF.

This clone was detected only a few times. The chain is built from TRBV6-5 and TRBJ2-1; TRBD1 matches at 7 bases. Trimming removed 4 bases from V and 4 bases from J; junction bases left unmatched: 10. Germline V lookup: CDR1 MNHEY, CDR2 SVGAGI. The CDR3 length is 16 residues. The CDR3 spells CASSSLRQGGYNEQFF. The CDR3 DNA is TGTGCCAGCAGTTCTCTTAGACAGGGTGGTTACAATGAGCAGTTCTTC.

CDR3 residues: CASSLGGQITEAFF. DNA for the CDR3: TGTGCCAGCAGCTTGGGCGGACAGATCACTGAAGCTTTCTTT. J is TRBJ1-1 and V is TRBV28; tentative D call: TRBD1 (6 bases). Germline CDR1 is MDHEN and CDR2 is SYDVKM. The CDR3 has 14 amino acids. The V gene lost 6 bases and the J gene lost 4 bases, with 15 bases spanning the gap.

As DNA, the CDR3 is TGTGCCAGCAGTTACGGTTTGGGGAGTGGGACTGAAGCTTTCTTT. It encodes CASSYGLGSGTEAFF. The J gene is TRBJ1-1, the V gene TRBV6-5; D remains unclear. Germline V gene sequence: CDR1 MNHEY, CDR2 SVGAGI. This CDR3 is 15 amino acids long. V lost 2 bases and J lost 5, with 15 bases in between.

CDR3 residues: CASSGQGSDYGYTF. Written as DNA, the CDR3 is TGTGCCAGCTCAGGACAGGGGTCGGACTATGGCTACACCTTC. The rearrangement joins TRBV18 to TRBJ1-2; 9 bases fit TRBD1. The CDR3 has 14 amino acids. J gave up 3 bases and V 5 bases, and 4 bases lay outside the gene matches. Germline V lookup: CDR1 KGHSH, CDR2 LQKENI.

The CDR3 bases are TGTGCCAGCAGCTTAAATCCCTGGCAGGAGCAGTTCTTC. This gives the protein CASSLNPWQEQFF. The chain links TRBV7-3 to TRBJ2-1; D ambiguous. This CDR3 comprises 13 residues. V was pared by 1 base and J by 10 bases, with 11 bases between. Germline-derived CDR1 and CDR2 are SGHTA and FQGTGA.

J is TRBJ2-7 and V is TRBV27, with D maybe TRBD1 (5 bases). Deletions cut 4 bases from V and 2 bases from J, with 9 bases between. The germline V gene encodes CDR1 MNHEY and CDR2 SMNVEV (reference sequence). This CDR3 is built from 13 residues. CDR3 sequence: CASSSTATYEQYF. CDR3 nucleotide sequence: TGTGCCAGCAGTTCGACAGCTACCTACGAGCAGTACTTC.

The chain combines TRBV5-6 with TRBJ2-2; D might be TRBD1 (6 bases). Germline V gives CDR1 SGHDT, CDR2 YYEEEE. The CDR3 totals 18 residues. V lost 0 bases and J 3 bases, leaving 18 bases between the germline ends. Here the CDR3 reads CASSLEGGRGWDTGELFF. CDR3 nucleotides: TGTGCCAGCAGCTTGGAAGGGGGACGAGGTTGGGACACCGGGGAGCTGTTTTTT.

The gene calls are TRBV27 and TRBJ2-1; D may be TRBD2 (6 bases). This CDR3 is 15 amino acids long. The V end was cut by 0 bases, the J end by 5 bases, with 11 bases between. From germline, CDR1 is MNHEY and CDR2 SMNVEV (reference sequence). DNA for the CDR3: TGTGCCAGCAGTTTATCGCCGCGGGACCACAATGAGCAGTTCTTC. Encoded protein: CASSLSPRDHNEQFF.

This clone was recorded a few times. The V and J genes are TRBV24-1 and TRBJ1-2; tentative D call: TRBD1 (6 bases). The germline V gene has CDR1 KGHDR and CDR2 SFDVKD. The CDR3 totals 14 residues. Deletions cut 6 bases from V and 4 bases from J, with 14 bases between. In DNA form, the CDR3 reads TGTGCCACCAGTAGGACAGACCGCAGCTATGGCTACACCTTC. Encoded protein: CATSRTDRSYGYTF.

The rearrangement links TRBV27 to TRBJ2-7, with TRBD1 as a possible D gene (6 bases). The CDR3 spans 17 residues. Trimming shortened V by 3 bases and J by 0 bases, and 18 bases separated the two germline ends. Germline V gene lookup returns CDR1 MNHEY and CDR2 SMNVEV (reference sequence). The CDR3: CASSLRARQDDSYEQYF. Written as DNA, the CDR3 is TGTGCCAGCAGTTTGAGGGCTCGACAGGACGACTCCTACGAGCAGTACTTC.

This chain uses TRBV2 with TRBJ2-7; 14 bases fit TRBD2. CDR3 length: 15 residues. The germline CDR1 and CDR2 sequences are SNHLY and FYNNEI. The V and J ends lost 7 bases and 3 bases, in that order; junction bases with no gene match: 5. CDR3 bases: TGTGCCAGCATTGGGACTAGCGGGAGATTCTACGAGCAGTACTTC. Its translation is CASIGTSGRFYEQYF.

There are a few counts of this clone. The V gene is TRBV10-3, the J gene TRBJ1-4, with TRBD1 matching 9 bases. The CDR3 length is 15 residues. Looked up from germline, CDR1 is ENHRY and CDR2 is SYGVKD. The junction had 5 bases not matched to a gene; V was cut back by 2 bases and J by 7 bases. CDR3 region: CAISEGTGSGEKLFF. The CDR3 region has the DNA TGTGCCATCAGTGAGGGGACAGGGTCGGGTGAAAAACTGTTTTTT.

The J gene is TRBJ1-5, the V gene TRBV28; D is uncertain. The CDR3 totals 14 residues. In germline, CDR1 is MDHEN, CDR2 SYDVKM. Trimming shortened V by 6 bases and J by 0 bases, and 9 bases separated the two germline ends. In DNA, the CDR3 is TGTGCCAGCAGACGGGAAGATAGCAATCAGCCCCAGCATTTT. Translated: CASRREDSNQPQHF.

The genes are TRBV28 and TRBJ2-7; 9 nucleotides line up with TRBD1. Trimming at V came to 2 bases and at J to 0 bases, leaving 11 bases not matched to a gene. This CDR3 region has 18 residues. CDR1 and CDR2 from the germline V gene are MDHEN and SYDVKM. The CDR3, as DNA: TGTGCCAGCAGTTTAGGGGACAGGGAGTTTTGGGGCTCCTACGAGCAGTACTTC. Its protein product is CASSLGDREFWGSYEQYF.

This clone was picked up one time. The chain recombines TRBV7-8 with TRBJ1-3; D gene uncertain. The germline V and J ends were trimmed by 6 bases and 4 bases, with 7 bases remaining between them. CDR1 SGHVS and CDR2 FQNEAQ come from the germline V gene. This CDR3 region has 12 residues. The CDR3 protein is CASRPRGNTIYF. The DNA of the CDR3 is TGTGCCAGCAGGCCCCGGGGAAACACCATATATTTT.

Notes on this clone: This specimen includes other DNA sequences encoding the same CDR3. The V and J genes are TRBV2 and TRBJ2-5; D gene uncertain. The germline V and J ends were trimmed by 5 bases and 1 base, with 2 bases remaining between them. This CDR3 region has 11 residues. From germline, CDR1 is SNHLY and CDR2 FYNNEI. CDR3 sequence reads: CASSLQETQYF. Written as DNA, the CDR3 is TGTGCCAGCAGTCTCCAAGAGACCCAGTACTTC.